Shown below are 13 T cell receptor beta chains from a single sample sequenced in a study of blood T cell repertoires in COVID-19. This table comes from immunoSEQ multiplex PCR, and its TCRdb copy is limited to in-frame clones, with some not included. Of more than 65,000 clones listed, approximately 78% are singletons. The sequencing sample was made of peripheral blood. The receptor source for this set is a woman aged 65 to 85 with acute or convalescent COVID-19.

V and J are TRBV3-1 (or the pseudogene TRBV3-2) and TRBJ1-1; a possible D gene is TRBD1 (5 bases). CDR1 is LGHDT, CDR2 YNNKEL, per germline (reference sequence). Trimming pared 3 bases from V and 1 base from J, leaving 6 bases between. The CDR3 has 13 amino acids. This CDR3 reads CASSQTANTEAFF. The CDR3 nucleotides are TGTGCCAGCAGCCAGACAGCGAACACTGAAGCTTTCTTT.

The V gene is TRBV20-1, the J gene TRBJ1-4, with 9 bases that match TRBD1. After removal of 6 bases from V and 7 bases from J, the junction contained 9 bases not matched to a gene. CDR1 DFQATT and CDR2 SNEGSKA come from the germline V gene (reference sequence). This CDR3 has 14 amino acids. The CDR3 DNA is TGCAGTGCCAGTGTAGGGACAGGGCCTGAAAAACTGTTTTTT. It specifies CSASVGTGPEKLFF.

The chain has TRBV18 and TRBJ2-2; no definite D call. Trimming removed 6 bases at V and 1 base at J, with 24 bases between. Germline values: CDR1 KGHSH, CDR2 LQKENI. The length of the CDR3 is 19 residues. The CDR3 is CASSKARDTPLKNTGELFF. CDR3 in DNA: TGTGCCAGCTCCAAAGCCCGAGACACACCACTTAAGAACACCGGGGAGCTGTTTTTT.

CDR3 region: CASSWGTDNEQFF. CDR3 DNA sequence: TGTGCCAGCAGCTGGGGGACAGACAATGAGCAGTTCTTC. This chain connects TRBV7-9 to TRBJ2-1; 7 bases align to TRBD1. The J segment lost 5 bases and the V segment lost 4 bases, leaving 2 bases of the junction unmatched. CDR3 size: 13 residues. Germline V gene data show CDR1 as SEHNR and CDR2 as FQNEAQ (reference sequence).

A remark on this clone: Germline and junction disagree at one end, which may indicate a read error. This sequence joins TRBV9 and TRBJ2-1; 14 bases agree with TRBD2. The CDR3 has 15 residues. Germline V gene data show CDR1 as SGDLS and CDR2 as YYNGEE. The CDR3 nucleotides read TGTGCCAGCAGCGTAGGAGTGACTAGCGGGAGGGCGGGGGTCTTC. Protein: CASSVGVTSGRAGVF.

This sequence joins TRBV2 and TRBJ2-7; a possible D gene is TRBD1 (8 bases). Deletions cut 5 bases from V and 4 bases from J, with 15 bases between. Germline CDR1 is SNHLY and CDR2 is FYNNEI. The CDR3 extends over 14 amino acids. CDR3 protein: CASSTGQGGYEQYF. CDR3 in DNA: TGTGCCAGCAGTACTGGACAGGGAGGGTACGAGCAGTACTTC.

This clone was recorded only once. V gene TRBV25-1 combines with J gene TRBJ2-4, with 7 nucleotides matching TRBD2. Germline CDR1 MGHDK, CDR2 SYGVNS. With 3 bases clipped from V and 0 bases from J, the junction kept 5 bases outside the gene matches. The CDR3 covers 16 residues. The CDR3 nucleotides are TGTGCCAGCAGTGATAGCGGGCCCTCAGCCAAAAACATTCAGTACTTC. Translating it yields CASSDSGPSAKNIQYF.

The J gene is TRBJ2-5, the V gene TRBV3-1 (or the pseudogene TRBV3-2), with D possibly being TRBD2 (7 bases). This CDR3 contains 16 residues. Germline assignment: CDR1 LGHDT and CDR2 YNNKEL (reference sequence). V dropped 4 bases and J dropped 5 bases, with 20 bases sitting between them. The CDR3 reads CASSPRGGGVRETQYF. CDR3 DNA: TGTGCCAGCAGCCCTCGAGGAGGGGGGGTAAGGGAGACCCAGTACTTC.

This sequence joins TRBV4-1 and TRBJ2-1; maybe TRBD2 (6 bases). Trimming took 4 bases from V and 8 from J, leaving 15 bases between them. The CDR3 runs to 14 residues. Germline CDR1 reads MGHRA; CDR2 reads YSYEKL. The CDR3 nucleotides are TGCGCCAGCAGCCTCCGCGGGGCGCCGGATGAGCAGTTCTTC. Protein product: CASSLRGAPDEQFF.

This chain joins TRBV18 and TRBJ2-7, with D maybe TRBD1 (6 bases). Germline assignment: CDR1 KGHSH and CDR2 LQKENI. Trimming removed 3 bases at V and 7 bases at J, with 13 bases between. The CDR3 has 13 amino acids. The CDR3 DNA follows: TGTGCCAGCTCACCCCCAGGGGTCGGTGAGCAGTACTTC. Translation: CASSPPGVGEQYF.

The chain carries TRBV15 and TRBJ2-1, with 14 bases lining up with TRBD2. The CDR3 contains 15 residues. Trimming took 0 bases from V and 12 from J; bases not matched to a gene: 4. Germline lookup yields CDR1 LNHNV and CDR2 YYDKDF (reference sequence). CDR3: CATSREGLAGGRQFF. The CDR3 DNA sequence: TGTGCCACCAGCAGAGAAGGACTAGCGGGAGGAAGGCAGTTCTTC.

V and J are TRBV2 and TRBJ2-1; TRBD2 aligns across 12 bases. Germline-derived CDR1 and CDR2 are SNHLY and FYNNEI. This CDR3 is built from 15 residues. The junction had 9 bases not matched to a gene; V was cut back by 6 bases and J by 9 bases. In DNA, the CDR3 is TGTGCCAGCAGGATGACTAGCGGGAGTACAAGTGAGCAGTTCTTC. Translated: CASRMTSGSTSEQFF.

This sequence joins TRBV24-1 and TRBJ1-2; D may be TRBD1 (5 bases). The CDR3 runs 15 residues. Germline-derived CDR1 and CDR2 are KGHDR and SFDVKD. The V end lost 7 bases, the J end lost 4 bases, and 18 bases lay between the germline ends. For the CDR3, the DNA is TGTGCCACCAGCCCAGACAGTTCCACGCCCTATGGCTACACCTTC. Translated, it gives CATSPDSSTPYGYTF.